The rows below give T cell receptor beta chains drawn from one sample of a study of blood T cell repertoires in COVID-19. TCRdb keeps only in-frame clones here, not all; method: immunoSEQ multiplex PCR. Of 250,000 or so clones listed, nearly 90% are singletons. The specimen sequenced was PBMCs or T cells enriched from blood (not recorded which). The origin of the receptors is a man between 25 and 39 years old who had recovered from COVID-19. Each CDR3 is given with its conserved first and last residue. Each record gives: CDR3 DNA, CDR3 protein, J gene, V gene, clone size, CDR3 length, D gene. D genes are given only for firm matches. Size is omitted from some rows. Given values are once, few, many or a class for expanded clones.

DNA: TGTGCCTGGAGTACCGTTCCGGGACAGACTGAAGCTTTCTTT; CDR3: CAWSTVPGQTEAFF; J: TRBJ1-1; V: TRBV30; size: once; length: 14; D: TRBD1
DNA: TGTGCCAGCAGCTTCGGGCTGCGGGGAGAAGGCTACACCTTC; CDR3: CASSFGLRGEGYTF; J: TRBJ1-2; V: TRBV5-8; size: few; length: 14; D: .
DNA: TGTGCCAGCAGCCAAGATAGGAGGGCCCTTCTTGAAAACATTCAGTACTTC; CDR3: CASSQDRRALLENIQYF; J: TRBJ2-4; V: TRBV4-2; size: once; length: 17; D: .
DNA: TGTGCCAGCAGCTATGACAGGGCTTCGGGCTACACCTTC; CDR3: CASSYDRASGYTF; J: TRBJ1-2; V: TRBV6-5; size: .; length: 13; D: TRBD1
DNA: TGTGCCAGTAGGGTTGACGCGGGACAGGGTCTCTCTGGGGCCAACGTCCTGACTTTC; CDR3: CASRVDAGQGLSGANVLTF; J: TRBJ2-6; V: TRBV19; size: .; length: 19; D: TRBD1
DNA: TGCAGCGGCTCCCGTAGGGGGCGGGAAGAGACCCAGTACTTC; CDR3: CSGSRRGREETQYF; J: TRBJ2-5; V: TRBV29-1; size: .; length: 14; D: TRBD1
DNA: TGTGCCAGCAGTTACGGGACTAGCGGGAGCGATACCCAGTACTTC; CDR3: CASSYGTSGSDTQYF; J: TRBJ2-5; V: TRBV6-2/TRBV6-3; size: .; length: 15; D: TRBD2
DNA: TGTGCCAGCAGTGAACCTACTAGCGGGTCCTACGAGCAGTACTTC; CDR3: CASSEPTSGSYEQYF; J: TRBJ2-7; V: TRBV25-1; size: once; length: 15; D: TRBD2
DNA: TGCGCCAGCAGCTTGGCGGCTAGCGGGGGGAACACCGGGGAGCTGTTTTTT; CDR3: CASSLAASGGNTGELFF; J: TRBJ2-2; V: TRBV5-1; size: .; length: 17; D: TRBD2
DNA: TGCGCCAGCAGCCTGTCCGGGAATCAGCCCCAGCATTTT; CDR3: CASSLSGNQPQHF; J: TRBJ1-5; V: TRBV4-1; size: .; length: 13; D: .
DNA: TGCGCCAGCAGCCAAGATTACGGGACTAGATATTACGAGCAGTACTTC; CDR3: CASSQDYGTRYYEQYF; J: TRBJ2-7; V: TRBV4-3; size: .; length: 16; D: TRBD2
DNA: TGTGCCAGCAGCCAGCAGACAGGAATCAATTCACCCCTCCACTTT; CDR3: CASSQQTGINSPLHF; J: TRBJ1-6; V: TRBV7-9; size: .; length: 15; D: .
DNA: TGTGCCAGCACTGGGTTTTTTAGGAGTTTACAAGGAGATGGCTACACCTTC; CDR3: CASTGFFRSLQGDGYTF; J: TRBJ1-2; V: TRBV28; size: .; length: 17; D: .
DNA: TGTGCCACCAGGCCCGGGACAGGGAACACTGAAGCTTTCTTT; CDR3: CATRPGTGNTEAFF; J: TRBJ1-1; V: TRBV24-1; size: .; length: 14; D: TRBD1
DNA: TGTGCCAGCTGGGAGGCGGCTCATAATTCACCCCTCCACTTT; CDR3: CASWEAAHNSPLHF; J: TRBJ1-6; V: TRBV6-5; size: .; length: 14; D: .
DNA: TGCAGTGCTAGTCCCCCAACAGACTATGGCTACACCTTC; CDR3: CSASPPTDYGYTF; J: TRBJ1-2; V: TRBV20-1; size: .; length: 13; D: .
DNA: TGTGCCAGCAGCCCGTCTGGGGGGAGGGCTTTCTTT; CDR3: CASSPSGGRAFF; J: TRBJ1-1; V: TRBV7-9; size: .; length: 12; D: .
DNA: TGCAGCGTTACTGACAGTTTCGAGCAGTACTTC; CDR3: CSVTDSFEQYF; J: TRBJ2-7; V: TRBV29-1; size: .; length: 11; D: .
DNA: TGTGCCAGTATGACGACAGGTTGGAATGAAAAACTGTTTTTT; CDR3: CASMTTGWNEKLFF; J: TRBJ1-4; V: TRBV19; size: few; length: 14; D: .
DNA: TGTGCCTCAGGACAGGGTTTGTCTGGGGCCAACGTCCTGACTTTC; CDR3: CASGQGLSGANVLTF; J: TRBJ2-6; V: TRBV7-2; size: .; length: 15; D: TRBD1
DNA: TGTGCCTGGAGTGGTTCTAGGTACGAGCAGTACTTC; CDR3: CAWSGSRYEQYF; J: TRBJ2-7; V: TRBV30; size: .; length: 12; D: .
DNA: TGCAGTGCTAGTTCCGTCCAGGGTCCTACGGGCTACACCTTC; CDR3: CSASSVQGPTGYTF; J: TRBJ1-2; V: TRBV20-1; size: few; length: 14; D: .
DNA: TGTGCCAGCAGTCAACAGAGGACAGTTAATTCACCCCTCCACTTT; CDR3: CASSQQRTVNSPLHF; J: TRBJ1-6; V: TRBV7-9; size: .; length: 15; D: .
DNA: TGTGCCACCCGGACAGGGAAGGCCTACAATGAGCAGTTCTTC; CDR3: CATRTGKAYNEQFF; J: TRBJ2-1; V: TRBV2; size: .; length: 14; D: TRBD1
DNA: TGTGCCAGCAGCCACCAAGTCGGGACAGGAGGCGGAGATACGCAGTATTTT; CDR3: CASSHQVGTGGGDTQYF; J: TRBJ2-3; V: TRBV3-1/TRBV3-2; size: .; length: 17; D: TRBD1
DNA: TGCGCCAGCAGCTTGGATAGTGTGGAGGCTTATGGCTACACCTTC; CDR3: CASSLDSVEAYGYTF; J: TRBJ1-2; V: TRBV5-1; size: once; length: 15; D: .
DNA: TGTGCCAGCAGTTTCTCTAGCTACGAGCAGTACTTC; CDR3: CASSFSSYEQYF; J: TRBJ2-7; V: TRBV28; size: .; length: 12; D: .
DNA: TGCAGCGTTGGTGGGCCCTCGGAGCAGTACTTC; CDR3: CSVGGPSEQYF; J: TRBJ2-7; V: TRBV29-1; size: .; length: 11; D: .
DNA: TGTGCCAGCATGGACAGGGGTGCTAACTATGGCTACACCTTC; CDR3: CASMDRGANYGYTF; J: TRBJ1-2; V: TRBV6-5; size: .; length: 14; D: TRBD1
DNA: TGTGCCAGCAGCTTGGAGGGGGTTGGCTCCTACAATGAGCAGTTCTTC; CDR3: CASSLEGVGSYNEQFF; J: TRBJ2-1; V: TRBV5-5; size: .; length: 16; D: .
DNA: TGTGCCAGTAGTATTTGGGACAGAAACTATGGCTACACCTTC; CDR3: CASSIWDRNYGYTF; J: TRBJ1-2; V: TRBV19; size: .; length: 14; D: TRBD1
DNA: TGTGCCAGCACCCCGTCGTGGGGGTTGGGGGGAGAGACCCAGTACTTC; CDR3: CASTPSWGLGGETQYF; J: TRBJ2-5; V: TRBV28; size: once; length: 16; D: .
DNA: TGTGCCAGCAGCCGGGGGTGGGACTTGCCTCGGGAGACCCAGTACTTC; CDR3: CASSRGWDLPRETQYF; J: TRBJ2-5; V: TRBV7-9; size: .; length: 16; D: .
DNA: TGTGCCAGCAGCGCCCCGACAGGTAGGGGCGGCAATGAAAAACTGTTTTTT; CDR3: CASSAPTGRGGNEKLFF; J: TRBJ1-4; V: TRBV9; size: .; length: 17; D: .
DNA: TGCAGTGCTGAGTCAGGGACTGAAGCTTTCTTT; CDR3: CSAESGTEAFF; J: TRBJ1-1; V: TRBV20-1; size: once; length: 11; D: .
DNA: TGTGCCAGCAGTTACTCAGGAGGGATAGGTCAGCCCCAGCATTTT; CDR3: CASSYSGGIGQPQHF; J: TRBJ1-5; V: TRBV6-5; size: few; length: 15; D: .
DNA: TGTGCCAGCAGTTTAGTGGCGGGAGCTATCTACGAGCAGTACTTC; CDR3: CASSLVAGAIYEQYF; J: TRBJ2-7; V: TRBV7-2; size: .; length: 15; D: TRBD2
DNA: TGTGCCAGCAGAGAGAGGGGCACAGATACGCAGTATTTT; CDR3: CASRERGTDTQYF; J: TRBJ2-3; V: TRBV27; size: once; length: 13; D: .
DNA: TGTGCCAGTAGTATCGGGTCTTACAATGAGCAGTTCTTC; CDR3: CASSIGSYNEQFF; J: TRBJ2-1; V: TRBV19; size: once; length: 13; D: .
DNA: TGTGCCAGTAGAAGCCAGGGCCCTTCTCCCTACGAGCAGTACTTC; CDR3: CASRSQGPSPYEQYF; J: TRBJ2-7; V: TRBV19; size: .; length: 15; D: .
DNA: TGTGCCAGCAGTTTAGCCCCCTGGACTAGCGGGAACACACAAGAGACCCAGTACTTC; CDR3: CASSLAPWTSGNTQETQYF; J: TRBJ2-5; V: TRBV13; size: .; length: 19; D: TRBD2
DNA: TGTGCCAGCAGCCAATACGCGGGGGGCCTCGGAGGGAGCTCCTACAATGAGCAGTTCTTC; CDR3: CASSQYAGGLGGSSYNEQFF; J: TRBJ2-1; V: TRBV3-1/TRBV3-2; size: .; length: 20; D: TRBD2
DNA: TGTGCCAGCAGGGGCGCAGGGGGCCGGCAAGAGACCCAGTACTTC; CDR3: CASRGAGGRQETQYF; J: TRBJ2-5; V: TRBV27; size: .; length: 15; D: TRBD1
DNA: TGTGCCAGCAGCGACCCAGGGGGCTGGAGGGGGTCCCCAGATACGCAGTATTTT; CDR3: CASSDPGGWRGSPDTQYF; J: TRBJ2-3; V: TRBV28; size: .; length: 18; D: TRBD1
DNA: TGTGCCAGCAGCTTAGACGTGAGCTCGGGTGGCTACACCTTC; CDR3: CASSLDVSSGGYTF; J: TRBJ1-2; V: TRBV7-9; size: few; length: 14; D: .
DNA: TGTGCCATCTCCAACAGGGCCAATCAGCCCCAGCATTTT; CDR3: CAISNRANQPQHF; J: TRBJ1-5; V: TRBV19; size: .; length: 13; D: .
DNA: TGTGCCAGTTCCCGAGGCACTAGCGGGATGACAGATACGCAGTATTTT; CDR3: CASSRGTSGMTDTQYF; J: TRBJ2-3; V: TRBV19; size: .; length: 16; D: TRBD2
DNA: TGTGCCAGCAGCCCGCAGGAGGCCCTCGTCTCCACCTTC; CDR3: CASSPQEALVSTF; J: TRBJ1-2; V: TRBV6-2/TRBV6-3; size: .; length: 13; D: .
DNA: TGTGCCAGCAGCGATTGGGACTCTTACTATGGCTACACCTTC; CDR3: CASSDWDSYYGYTF; J: TRBJ1-2; V: TRBV7-9; size: .; length: 14; D: .
DNA: TGTGCCAGCAGCTGGGGACTAGCGGGGGGGGAGACCCAGTACTTC; CDR3: CASSWGLAGGETQYF; J: TRBJ2-5; V: TRBV5-4; size: .; length: 15; D: TRBD2
DNA: TGTGCCAGCTCACCTCAACAGGACAGGGCGGCGGGCTACACCTTC; CDR3: CASSPQQDRAAGYTF; J: TRBJ1-2; V: TRBV18; size: .; length: 15; D: TRBD1
DNA: TGTGCCAGCTCACCAGTCGGGGAGACCCAGTACTTC; CDR3: CASSPVGETQYF; J: TRBJ2-5; V: TRBV18; size: .; length: 12; D: .